The 7 T cell receptor beta chains below were found in one sample sequenced in a study of beta chain features in type 1 diabetes. TCRB transcripts that were expressed got sequenced, as all of the isolated RNA had been reverse transcribed. Only in-frame clones appear in the TCRdb table, and some are missing; sequencing was by immunoSEQ multiplex PCR. The table records around 710,000 clones, 12% of them present only once. These receptors lack a known antigen. Findings and caveats of the study: Among all four CD4+ subsets, Type 1 diabetes patients had TCRB CDR3s that were moderately but significantly shorter.

The sequenced material came from naive CD4+ T cells from blood. The receptors here all came from a man younger than 45 with type 1 diabetes.

As to this clone: One end of the junction does not line up with germline, which may come from a read error. The V and J genes are TRBV27 and TRBJ2-5; D is possibly TRBD2 (7 bases). The CDR3 loop spans 15 amino acids. The germline V gene encodes CDR1 MNHEY and CDR2 SMNVEV (reference sequence). The CDR3 region is CASVGGGQTQGTQYF. CDR3 sequence (DNA): TGTGCCAGCGTTGGGGGGGGCCAGACTCAAGGGACCCAGTACTTC.

This clone showed up just a few times. This sequence joins TRBV7-2 and TRBJ2-2; D is possibly TRBD1 or TRBD2 (5 bases each). Germline-derived CDR1 and CDR2 are SGHTA and FQGNSA. The CDR3 runs 17 residues. V was shortened by 5 bases and J by 0 bases, with 16 bases between the two germline ends. The CDR3 bases are TGTGCCAGCAGCCGAGGAGGCGCAGGGTCGAACACCGGGGAGCTGTTTTTT. The encoded protein is CASSRGGAGSNTGELFF.

About this clone itself: The junction shows a germline mismatch at one end, possibly a read error. The genes are TRBV9 and TRBJ1-2; D may be TRBD1 (5 bases). CDR3 length equals 17 residues. Germline CDR1 SGDLS, CDR2 YYNGEE. The CDR3 loop is CTSSVGWDRLSMEGYTF. The DNA of the CDR3 is TGTACCAGCAGCGTAGGGTGGGACCGACTATCTATGGAGGGCTACACCTTC.

In nucleotides, the CDR3 is TGTGCCAGCGGACTGCGCAGGGATCTTATCACAGATACGCAGTATTTT. Protein sequence: CASGLRRDLITDTQYF. The chain employs TRBV7-9 and TRBJ2-3; D tentatively reads TRBD1 or TRBD2 (5 bases each). The germline gives CDR1 SEHNR, CDR2 FQNEAQ (reference sequence). This CDR3 is 16 amino acids long. V shed 8 bases and J shed 2 bases, with 20 bases lying between them.

Only a few counts were recorded for this clone. The V call is TRBV27, the J call TRBJ2-7, with D possibly being TRBD2 (6 bases). CDR1 and CDR2 (germline): MNHEY, SMNVEV (reference sequence). This CDR3 is built from 13 residues. V was cut by 0 bases and J by 5 bases, with 8 bases left in between. The CDR3 DNA reads TGTGCCAGCAGTTTATCGGGGGGAGACGAGCAGTACTTC. The encoded protein is CASSLSGGDEQYF.

The chain joins TRBV7-9 to TRBJ1-1; possibly TRBD1 for D (5 bases). Trimming took 1 base from V and 11 from J, leaving 20 bases between them. Per the germline V gene, CDR1 is SEHNR and CDR2 is FQNEAQ (reference sequence). The CDR3 spans 15 residues. The CDR3 sequence is CASSLVGRTGVKAFF. The CDR3 DNA reads TGTGCCAGCAGCTTAGTTGGCAGGACGGGGGTGAAGGCTTTCTTT.

Regarding this clone: Other DNA sequences within the sample encode an identical CDR3. The chain couples TRBV9 to TRBJ1-1; weak D call: TRBD1 (5 bases). Germline V CDR1 and CDR2: SGDLS, YYNGEE. The ends were cut back, 0 bases at V and 4 bases at J, with 10 bases in the middle. CDR3 length: 14 amino acids. CDR3 bases: TGTGCCAGCAGCGTAGCCGCAGGGTCCACTGAAGCTTTCTTT. Protein product: CASSVAAGSTEAFF.